Shown below are 25 T cell receptor beta chains from a single sample sequenced in a study of blood T cells in healthy people across ages (dated by TCRdb to between 2014 and 2017). Library preparation was by 5' RACE. The sequencing machine was an Illumina HiSeq 2500. A second PCR of about 7 to 12 cycles was performed with a sample-barcoded 5' primer and a J-beta primer mix. The raw public data were reprocessed by TCRdb itself: fastp quality trimming at Q25, MiXCR clonotype calling, in-frame beta chains only. Identical CDR3 proteins give one entry, which carries the most common genes and DNA. For this sample the table gives over 1,300,000 distinct CDR3 sequences, of which roughly 60% were detected only once. About 6.7% of the sample is held by the ten biggest clonotypes. Sequencing was done on a sample of blood. The receptors were sampled from a man aged 18 to 30 in good health.

The chain recombines TRBV6-2 or TRBV6-3 with TRBJ2-7; D remains ambiguous. Germline lookup yields CDR1 MNHEY and CDR2 SVGEGT. V was cut by 7 bases and J by 3 bases, with 16 bases left in between. The CDR3 sequence is 14 residues long. The CDR3 nucleotides read TGTGCCAGCACCTTGAGGCCTCCATACTACGAGCAGTACTTC. Translation gives CASTLRPPYYEQYF.

This CDR3 is CASSTGTHQETQYF. The CDR3 coding sequence is TGTGCCAGCAGTACCGGGACACACCAAGAGACCCAGTACTTC. The chain links TRBV6-5 to TRBJ2-5; possible D gene TRBD1, 6 bases. Looked up from germline, CDR1 is MNHEY and CDR2 is SVGAGI. The V end was cut by 5 bases, the J end by 0 bases, with 10 bases between. The CDR3 extends over 14 amino acids.

This clonotype has more than one count but fewer than ten. This sequence joins TRBV20-1 and TRBJ2-1; D unclear. Per germline, CDR1 DFQATT and CDR2 SNEGSKA (reference sequence). Trimming left V 3 bases short and J 6 bases short, with 0 bases between. CDR3 length equals 9 residues. This CDR3 reads CSASNEQFF. The CDR3 DNA reads as TGCAGTGCTAGCAATGAGCAGTTCTTC.

This rearrangement joins TRBV4-3 to TRBJ2-7; 9 nucleotides line up with TRBD1. Germline values: CDR1 LGHNA, CDR2 YSLEER. This CDR3 has 14 amino acids. With 4 bases clipped from V and 7 bases from J, the junction kept 8 bases outside the gene matches. CDR3 amino acids: CASSLTIQGAEQYF. The CDR3, as DNA: TGCGCCAGCAGCCTAACGATACAGGGGGCAGAGCAGTACTTC.

The chain combines TRBV29-1 with TRBJ2-3; D unclear. The V gene's germline CDR1 is SQVTM and CDR2 ANQGSEA. CDR3 length: 19 residues. The V end was cut by 0 bases, the J end by 3 bases, with 25 bases between. CDR3 sequence (DNA): TGCAGCGTTGAAGATCGCCGGCTCCACGGACCGCTATCGACAGATACGCAGTATTTT. Amino acid sequence: CSVEDRRLHGPLSTDTQYF.

There are a few counts of this clonotype. V is TRBV7-2 and J is TRBJ2-7, with D unclear. The DNA end is more similar to TRBJ2-5, so the J call may be wrong. This CDR3 contains 13 residues. The germline gives CDR1 SGHTA, CDR2 FQGNSA. The CDR3 spells CASSLEPRRTQYF. CDR3 coding DNA: TGTGCCAGCAGCTTAGAACCCAGGAGGACCCAGTACTTC.

The genes are TRBV5-1 and TRBJ1-4; D is undetermined. The germline V gene has CDR1 SGHRS and CDR2 YFSETQ. The CDR3 is made up of 15 amino acids. The V end was cut by 4 bases, the J end by 0 bases, with 10 bases between. The CDR3 DNA reads TGCGCCAGCAGCGCGACCCGAGCAACTAATGAAAAACTGTTTTTT. This gives the protein CASSATRATNEKLFF.

This clonotype has a handful of counts. The rearrangement uses TRBV15 and TRBJ2-4; no firm D call. The germline CDR1 and CDR2 sequences are LNHNV and YYDKDF (reference sequence). This CDR3 contains 16 residues. V shed 1 base and J shed 5 bases, with 15 bases lying between them. CDR3 nucleotide sequence: TGTGCCACCAGCAGAGCCACATTGGACGGAGAAAACATTCAGTACTTC. It codes for CATSRATLDGENIQYF.

The gene calls are TRBV7-6 and TRBJ2-1; 7 bases align to TRBD2. From germline, CDR1 is SGHVS and CDR2 FNYEAQ. After removal of 6 bases from V and 8 bases from J, the junction contained 16 bases not matched to a gene. The CDR3 extends over 16 amino acids. The CDR3 bases are TGTGCCAGCAGTCCCTACGGGAGGTTTCCTTTCGATGAGCAGTTCTTC. This gives the protein CASSPYGRFPFDEQFF.

This chain connects TRBV4-1 to TRBJ2-1; D is unclear. The J call may be wrong; the DNA end is better matched by TRBJ2-7. The CDR3 sequence is 14 residues long. The germline gives CDR1 MGHRA, CDR2 YSYEKL. The CDR3 DNA is TGCGCCAGCAGGGTGCCCGGAACTAACAATGAGCAGTACTTC. Protein sequence: CASRVPGTNNEQYF.

This rearrangement joins TRBV27 to TRBJ1-2; a possible D gene is TRBD1 (6 bases). Germline V CDR1 and CDR2: MNHEY, SMNVEV (reference sequence). The CDR3 is 15 residues long. V lost 6 bases to trimming and J lost 0 bases, with 14 bases between them. CDR3 DNA: TGTGCCAGCAGGATGACAGGTCTAGCTAACTATGGCTACACCTTC. It encodes CASRMTGLANYGYTF.

V usage is TRBV7-8 and J usage is TRBJ2-3, with unresolved D. This CDR3 has 16 residues. Trimming took 6 bases from V and 2 from J, leaving 18 bases between them. Germline-derived CDR1 and CDR2 are SGHVS and FQNEAQ. The CDR3 loop reads CASRKTMDRATDTQYF. Here the CDR3 DNA reads TGTGCCAGCAGAAAAACGATGGACCGAGCCACAGATACGCAGTATTTT. Complete variable domain (other parts from reference TRBV7-8 and TRBJ2-3): GAGVSQSPRYKVAKRGQDVALRCDPISGHVSLFWYQQALGQGPEFLTYFQNEAQLDKSGLPSDRFFAERPEGSVSTLKIQRTQQEDSAVYLCASRKTMDRATDTQYFGPGTRLTVL.

The chain couples TRBV5-1 to TRBJ2-7; 14 bases match TRBD2. Germline V gene sequence: CDR1 SGHRS, CDR2 YFSETQ. With 4 bases clipped from V and 2 bases from J, the junction kept 14 bases outside the gene matches. The CDR3 totals 19 residues. The CDR3 loop reads CASSPYSGTSGRGAYEQYF. DNA of the CDR3: TGCGCCAGCAGCCCCTACTCCGGGACTAGCGGGAGAGGTGCCTACGAGCAGTACTTC.

The rearrangement joins TRBV7-2 to TRBJ2-3; D call uncertain. This CDR3 has 15 amino acids. Trimming pared 3 bases from V and 2 bases from J, leaving 12 bases between. Germline-derived CDR1 and CDR2 are SGHTA and FQGNSA. The CDR3: CASSLVRQVTDTQYF. CDR3 in DNA: TGTGCCAGCAGCTTGGTACGTCAGGTCACAGATACGCAGTATTTT.

The chain joins TRBV2 to TRBJ2-1; 12 bases match TRBD2. Trimming cost V 1 base and J 8 bases; bases outside gene matches: 6. The CDR3 has 16 amino acids. Per germline, CDR1 SNHLY and CDR2 FYNNEI. The CDR3: CASSEVTSGSLDEQFF. The CDR3 DNA follows: TGTGCCAGCAGTGAAGTGACTAGCGGGAGTTTGGATGAGCAGTTCTTC.

The gene calls are TRBV13 and TRBJ1-1, with no clear D. Per germline, CDR1 PRHDT and CDR2 FYEKMQ (reference sequence). The CDR3 consists of 13 residues. V was clipped by 9 bases and J by 2 bases, with 13 bases between them. The CDR3 sequence is CASLNVGNTEAFF. The CDR3 nucleotides read TGTGCCAGTTTAAACGTGGGCAACACTGAAGCTTTCTTT.

This chain connects TRBV25-1 to TRBJ2-7, with TRBD1 identical over 7 bases. The CDR3 runs 15 residues. Trimming removed 5 bases from V and 0 bases from J; junction bases left unmatched: 7. Germline CDR1 is MGHDK and CDR2 is SYGVNS. The CDR3 DNA reads TGTGCCAGCAGTCCCGGGACAGTGGTCTCCTACGAGCAGTACTTC. Its translation: CASSPGTVVSYEQYF.

V gene TRBV27 combines with J gene TRBJ2-6, with D possibly being TRBD2 (6 bases). The length of the CDR3 is 15 residues. CDR1 and CDR2 from the germline V gene are MNHEY and SMNVEV (reference sequence). V lost 6 bases and J lost 2, with 11 bases in between. The CDR3 nucleotides read TGTGCCAGCAGACGGGGGAGTACTGGGGCCAACGTCCTGACTTTC. Translation gives CASRRGSTGANVLTF.

This clonotype was detected once. The chain combines TRBV18 with TRBJ1-6, with D possibly TRBD1 on 6 matching bases. Germline values: CDR1 KGHSH, CDR2 LQKENI. CDR3 length: 13 residues. Trimming cost V 2 bases and J 8 bases, with 7 bases left between them. CDR3 nucleotides: TGTGCCAGCTCACCAGAGGGGGATTCACCCCTCCACTTT. Translation: CASSPEGDSPLHF.

The chain employs TRBV20-1 and TRBJ2-1; 8 bases line up with TRBD2. Looked up from germline, CDR1 is DFQATT and CDR2 is SNEGSKA (reference sequence). The CDR3 runs to 13 residues. The CDR3 nucleotides are TGCAGAAAGGGTGCCGGGAGGGGGAATGAGCAGTTCTTC. Translating gives CRKGAGRGNEQFF.

The chain couples TRBV28 to TRBJ2-4; unclear D gene. The CDR3 extends over 11 amino acids. Trimming cost V 4 bases and J 13 bases, with 11 bases left between them. The germline V gene encodes CDR1 MDHEN and CDR2 SYDVKM. This chain's CDR3 is CASSSAPRQYF. CDR3 coding DNA: TGTGCCAGCAGTTCCGCCCCACGGCAGTACTTC.

Details on this clonotype: One end of the junction does not line up with germline, which may come from a read error. The chain couples TRBV29-1 to TRBJ1-2; TRBD1 is a possible D gene (5 bases). Per the germline V gene, CDR1 is SQVTM and CDR2 is ANQGSEA. The CDR3 totals 15 residues. This CDR3 is CSVGPSGEGIYSYTF. The CDR3 nucleotides read TGCAGCGTTGGTCCCTCTGGGGAGGGGATCTATAGCTACACCTTC.

V is TRBV29-1 and J is TRBJ1-3; no reliable D call. CDR3 length: 15 amino acids. The V gene's germline CDR1 is SQVTM and CDR2 ANQGSEA. V was shortened by 4 bases and J by 1 base, with 14 bases between the two germline ends. Here the CDR3 reads CSVGVVGISGNTIYF. The CDR3, as DNA: TGCAGCGTTGGTGTGGTAGGGATTTCTGGAAACACCATATATTTT. The variable domain in full, completed from reference TRBV29-1 and TRBJ1-3, reads SAVISQKPSRDICQRGTSLTIQCQVDSQVTMMFWYRQQPGQSLTLIATANQGSEATYESGFVIDKFPISRPNLTFSTLTVSNMSPEDSSIYLCSVGVVGISGNTIYFGEGSWLTVV.

A few counts support this clonotype. The V and J genes are TRBV20-1 and TRBJ2-3; no firm D call. Germline values: CDR1 DFQATT, CDR2 SNEGSKA (reference sequence). V shed 6 bases and J shed 6 bases, with 22 bases lying between them. The CDR3 is made up of 15 amino acids. Written as DNA, the CDR3 is TGCAGTGCCACGGGTGGTCCCCCCGGAGAGGATACGCAGTATTTT. It yields the protein CSATGGPPGEDTQYF.

This rearrangement joins TRBV7-9 to TRBJ1-2; 9 bases align to TRBD1. Germline V gene sequence: CDR1 SEHNR, CDR2 FQNEAQ (reference sequence). The V and J ends lost 4 bases and 4 bases, in that order; junction bases with no gene match: 7. The CDR3 consists of 15 residues. The CDR3 here is CASSSTNRGPYGYTF. The CDR3 DNA reads TGTGCCAGCAGCTCAACTAACAGGGGGCCCTATGGCTACACCTTC.